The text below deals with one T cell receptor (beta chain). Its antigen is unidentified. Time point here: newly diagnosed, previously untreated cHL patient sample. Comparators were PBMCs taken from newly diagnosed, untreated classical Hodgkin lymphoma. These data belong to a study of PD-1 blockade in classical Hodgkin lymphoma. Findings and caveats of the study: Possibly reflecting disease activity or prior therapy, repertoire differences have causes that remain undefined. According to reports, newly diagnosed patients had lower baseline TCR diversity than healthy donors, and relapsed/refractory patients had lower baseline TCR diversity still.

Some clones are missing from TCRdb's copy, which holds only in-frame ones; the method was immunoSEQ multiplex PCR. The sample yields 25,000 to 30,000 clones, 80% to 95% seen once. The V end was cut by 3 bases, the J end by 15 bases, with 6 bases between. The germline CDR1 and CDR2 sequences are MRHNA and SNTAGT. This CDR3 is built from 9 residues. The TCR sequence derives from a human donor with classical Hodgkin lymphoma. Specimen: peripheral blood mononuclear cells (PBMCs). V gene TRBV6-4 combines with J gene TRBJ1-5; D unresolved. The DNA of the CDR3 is TGTGCCAGCAGTGAGTTGAGGCATTTT. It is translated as CASSELRHF.